This T cell receptor (beta chain) is drawn from a study of blood T cell repertoires in COVID-19. Background on the study: Acute-phase and convalescent COVID-19 samples originated in the United States, Italy and Spain. T cells, B-cell-depleted T cells, or PBMCs supplied cDNA or gDNA.

Original analysis: Scientists estimated how many nucleated cells there were by amplifying reference gene primers. Libraries were prepared by immunoSEQ multiplex PCR; TCRdb keeps only in-frame clonotypes and omits some of them. V and J calls and clone size come straight from that table; D and trimming were deduced from the DNA. The sample shows over 350,000 clones, roughly 85% of them seen only once. CDR1 is SGHRS and CDR2 is YFSETQ in the germline V gene. The CDR3 runs to 16 residues. Trimming removed 3 bases at V and 0 bases at J, with 14 bases between. This sequence joins TRBV5-1 and TRBJ2-3; unclear D gene. This sequence was found in a woman younger than 45 with active or convalescent COVID-19. The sample taken for sequencing was peripheral blood. The chain's CDR3 is CASSYQALSSTDTQYF. The CDR3 DNA reads as TGCGCCAGCAGCTACCAGGCCTTAAGTAGCACAGATACGCAGTATTTT.